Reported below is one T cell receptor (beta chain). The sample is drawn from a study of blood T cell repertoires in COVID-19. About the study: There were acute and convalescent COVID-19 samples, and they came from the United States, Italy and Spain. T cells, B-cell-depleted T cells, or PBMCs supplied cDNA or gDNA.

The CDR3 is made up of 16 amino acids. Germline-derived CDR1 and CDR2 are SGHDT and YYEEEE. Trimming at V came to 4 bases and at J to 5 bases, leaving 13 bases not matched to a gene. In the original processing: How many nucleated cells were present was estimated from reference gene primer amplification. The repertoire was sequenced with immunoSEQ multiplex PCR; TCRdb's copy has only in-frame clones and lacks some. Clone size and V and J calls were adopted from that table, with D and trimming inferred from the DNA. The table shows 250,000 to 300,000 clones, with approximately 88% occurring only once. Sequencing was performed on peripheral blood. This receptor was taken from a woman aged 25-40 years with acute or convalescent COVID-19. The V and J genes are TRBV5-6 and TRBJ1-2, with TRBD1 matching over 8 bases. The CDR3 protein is CASSGPGQETYYGYTF. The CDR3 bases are TGTGCCAGCAGCGGACCGGGACAGGAGACTTATTATGGCTACACCTTC.